This TCR beta chain was recovered during a study of CD8 T cells in Susac syndrome. After extraction with the RNeasy kit, roughly 0.5 to 1 ug of the RNA was reverse transcribed using random hexamers. TCRdb reanalysed the immunoSEQ multiplex PCR reads using MiXCR and keeps one entry per CDR3 protein. The sample includes 200,000 or so distinct CDR3 sequences, about 94% seen only once; the top ten take approximately 0.13%. The length of the CDR3 is 15 residues. V was clipped by 0 bases and J by 0 bases, with 10 bases between them. Germline V gene lookup returns CDR1 SGDLS and CDR2 YYNGEE. The chain recombines TRBV9 with TRBJ2-7; no clear D. The sequenced sample consisted of CD8+ T cells from PBMCs. This receptor was taken from a human donor with multiple sclerosis. In DNA form, the CDR3 reads TGTGCCAGCAGCGTAGGCGCGGCAGTCTCCTACGAGCAGTACTTC. It codes for CASSVGAAVSYEQYF.